The 19 T cell receptor beta chains below all came from one sample that was sequenced in a study of T and B cells in COVID-19 patients. Multiplex PCR with BIOMED2 TRB-A/B primer pools amplified TRB rearrangements. TCRdb called the multiplex PCR reads again in MiXCR, with one record for every CDR3 protein. The sample lists around 6,000 distinct CDR3 sequences, around a quarter seen once, with about 40% in the top ten. Each TRB amplification used roughly 220-550 ng of genomic DNA from blood. Sequencing used blood. All receptors derive from a human donor with active COVID-19. The donor label of this sample is uncertain.

The chain is built from TRBV7-9 and TRBJ2-7; D is uncertain. CDR3 length equals 11 residues. Trimming removed 4 bases at V and 5 bases at J, with 6 bases between. The germline V gene encodes CDR1 SEHNR and CDR2 FQNEAQ (reference sequence). CDR3 in amino acids: CASSSLDEQYF. Here the CDR3 DNA reads TGTGCCAGCAGCTCCCTCGACGAGCAGTACTTC.

This clonotype is deemed medium-sized. The V and J genes are TRBV5-6 and TRBJ2-1, with 11 bases aligning to TRBD2. This CDR3 has 15 residues. Germline assignment: CDR1 SGHDT and CDR2 YYEEEE. The junction had 10 bases not matched to a gene; V was cut back by 9 bases and J by 5 bases. The CDR3 bases are TGTGCCACCCTCTTTCGACTAGCGGGACACAATGAGCAGTTCTTC. Amino acids: CATLFRLAGHNEQFF.

A few counts support this clonotype. The rearrangement joins TRBV30 to TRBJ2-5; TRBD1 matches at 9 bases. Germline assignment: CDR1 GTSNPN and CDR2 SVGIG (reference sequence). The CDR3 consists of 18 residues. The V and J ends lost 1 base and 4 bases, in that order; junction bases with no gene match: 16. CDR3 nucleotide sequence: TGTGCCTGGAGTGCCGTGGGACAGGGTGGCCGTTTGGGAGAGACCCAGTACTTC. It yields the protein CAWSAVGQGGRLGETQYF.

The V call is TRBV5-1, the J call TRBJ2-2; unclear D gene. This CDR3 region has 12 residues. Germline loops: CDR1 SGHRS, CDR2 YFSETQ. V dropped 7 bases and J dropped 10 bases, with 14 bases sitting between them. CDR3 region: CASSVQMSELFF. The CDR3 DNA sequence: TGCGCCAGCTCCGTCCAAATGTCGGAGCTGTTTTTT.

In this sample, this clonotype is medium-sized (0.01 to 0.1%). The chain joins TRBV19 to TRBJ2-1; 9 nucleotides agree with TRBD2. CDR3 size: 16 residues. Germline trimming cut 3 bases from V and 9 bases from J; bases unmatched to any gene: 12. CDR1 LNHDA and CDR2 SQIVND come from the germline V gene (reference sequence). This CDR3 is CASSMLVAGVSGEQFF. The CDR3 DNA sequence: TGTGCCAGTAGTATGTTGGTAGCGGGAGTCAGCGGTGAGCAGTTCTTC.

By sample share, this clonotype is medium-sized (0.01 to 0.1%). V and J are TRBV5-5 and TRBJ1-4; D gene ambiguous. The germline V and J ends were trimmed by 1 base and 8 bases, with 21 bases remaining between them. The CDR3 covers 17 residues. Germline V gene lookup returns CDR1 SGHKS and CDR2 YYEKEE (reference sequence). The CDR3 here is CASSLHVYQSTSEKLFF. The CDR3 DNA is TGTGCCAGCAGCTTGCACGTTTACCAGAGCACCTCCGAAAAACTGTTTTTT.

There are a few counts of this clonotype. V and J are TRBV7-9 and TRBJ1-2; D gene ambiguous. The V gene lost 3 bases and the J gene lost 2 bases, with 10 bases spanning the gap. Per germline, CDR1 SEHNR and CDR2 FQNEAQ (reference sequence). This CDR3 spans 14 amino acids. CDR3 residues: CASSFHGGNYGYTF. CDR3 bases: TGTGCCAGCAGCTTTCATGGCGGCAACTATGGCTACACCTTC.

In its sample, this clonotype is medium-sized. This chain connects TRBV19 to TRBJ2-7; 11 nucleotides line up with TRBD1. The ends lost 4 bases at V and 0 bases at J; junction bases unmatched: 2. Germline CDR1 and CDR2: LNHDA and SQIVND (reference sequence). The CDR3 loop spans 15 amino acids. For the CDR3, the DNA is TGTGCCAGTAGTACCGGGACAGGGGGCTCCTACGAGCAGTACTTC. This codes for CASSTGTGGSYEQYF.

The chain links TRBV6-2 or TRBV6-3 to TRBJ1-5; D might be TRBD1 (5 bases). The V gene lost 0 bases and the J gene lost 2 bases, with 8 bases spanning the gap. The V gene's germline CDR1 is MNHEY and CDR2 SVGEGT. The CDR3 is 15 residues long. The CDR3 sequence is CASSYSGTGNQPQHF. The CDR3 nucleotides read TGTGCCAGCAGTTACTCAGGGACGGGCAATCAGCCCCAGCATTTT.

In this sample, this clonotype turned up a few times. The chain couples TRBV13 to TRBJ2-7; the D gene is possibly TRBD2 (7 bases). V was trimmed by 5 bases and J by 5 bases, leaving 22 bases between them. CDR3 length equals 16 residues. Germline CDR1 PRHDT, CDR2 FYEKMQ (reference sequence). CDR3 nucleotides: TGTGCCAGCAGCCCCGGTGGTAGGGGGGGTAGGGACGAGCAGTACTTC. Its protein is CASSPGGRGGRDEQYF.

In this sample, this clonotype turned up a few times. The junction departs from the called germline gene at one end, perhaps through a read error. This chain joins TRBV12-3 or TRBV12-4 and TRBJ1-5, with 8 bases fitting TRBD1. CDR3 length: 18 residues. In DNA, the CDR3 is TGTGCCAGCAGCTTAGCAGGGGGCGGCGAACCTAGAGATCAGCCCCAGCATTTT. It codes for CASSLAGGGEPRDQPQHF.

Only a few counts were recorded for this clonotype. The V and J genes are TRBV6-5 and TRBJ1-1, with 8 bases identical to TRBD1. Germline V gene lookup returns CDR1 MNHEY and CDR2 SVGAGI. The junction had 4 bases not matched to a gene; V was cut back by 7 bases and J by 3 bases. The CDR3 spans 13 residues. CDR3 amino acids: CASTRQGYTEAFF. CDR3 coding DNA: TGTGCCAGCACCAGACAGGGGTACACTGAAGCTTTCTTT.

The chain couples TRBV5-4 to TRBJ2-5; 10 nucleotides agree with TRBD1. The V gene's germline CDR1 is SGHNT and CDR2 YYREEE (reference sequence). Losses at the gene ends were 2 bases for V and 5 bases for J; bases not matched to a gene: 9. The CDR3 is made up of 16 amino acids. CDR3 DNA sequence: TGTGCCAGCAGCTTCCCCTCGGGACAGGGGCCGGAGACCCAGTACTTC. As protein: CASSFPSGQGPETQYF. The full variable domain, in which reference TRBV5-4 and TRBJ2-5 provide the parts outside the CDR3, is ETGVTQSPTHLIKTRGQQVTLRCSSQSGHNTVSWYQQALGQGPQFIFQYYREEENGRGNFPPRFSGLQFPNYSSELNVNALELDDSALYLCASSFPSGQGPETQYFGPGTRLLVL.

Sample share makes this clonotype medium-sized. V is TRBV19 and J is TRBJ2-7; 7 bases match TRBD1. After removal of 5 bases from V and 3 bases from J, the junction contained 4 bases not matched to a gene. There are 13 residues in the CDR3. In germline, CDR1 is LNHDA, CDR2 SQIVND (reference sequence). CDR3 coding DNA: TGTGCCAGTAGTCCGGGGACAGTCTACGAGCAGTACTTC. Residues: CASSPGTVYEQYF.

The chain uses TRBV7-2 and TRBJ1-1; D perhaps matches TRBD1 (6 bases). This CDR3 has 15 residues. The germline gives CDR1 SGHTA, CDR2 FQGNSA. V was pared by 1 base and J by 5 bases, with 14 bases between. CDR3 loop: CASSLDQGRSTEAFF. DNA for the CDR3: TGTGCCAGCAGCTTAGATCAGGGGAGGTCTACTGAAGCTTTCTTT. Full variable domain (remainder filled in from reference TRBV7-2 and TRBJ1-1): GAGVSQSPSNKVTEKGKDVELRCDPISGHTALYWYRQSLGQGLEFLIYFQGNSAPDKSGLPSDRFSAERTGGSVSTLTIQRTQQEDSAVYLCASSLDQGRSTEAFFGQGTRLTVV.

This clonotype is labeled as medium-sized. The V call is TRBV29-1, the J call TRBJ1-5; 8 nucleotides line up with TRBD1. Germline trimming cut 5 bases from V and 7 bases from J; bases unmatched to any gene: 13. The germline V gene has CDR1 SQVTM and CDR2 ANQGSEA. CDR3 size: 15 residues. Here the CDR3 DNA reads TGCAGCGTTCCCGGAGGACAGGGACAGAGGCAGCCCCAGCATTTT. This gives the protein CSVPGGQGQRQPQHF. Full variable domain (missing parts from reference TRBV29-1 and TRBJ1-5): SAVISQKPSRDICQRGTSLTIQCQVDSQVTMMFWYRQQPGQSLTLIATANQGSEATYESGFVIDKFPISRPNLTFSTLTVSNMSPEDSSIYLCSVPGGQGQRQPQHFGDGTRLSIL.

The J gene is TRBJ1-2, the V gene TRBV6-5; D is perhaps TRBD1 (5 bases). CDR3 length equals 15 residues. In germline, CDR1 is MNHEY, CDR2 SVGAGI. The V and J ends lost 2 bases and 2 bases respectively, with 12 bases between them. DNA of the CDR3: TGTGCCAGCAGTTACGGGGCTCCTCGAAACTATGGCTACACCTTC. Translation: CASSYGAPRNYGYTF.

By its share, this clonotype is medium-sized. This chain joins TRBV5-4 and TRBJ2-7; 8 bases map to TRBD1. Trimming removed 3 bases from V and 7 bases from J; junction bases left unmatched: 6. This CDR3 comprises 13 residues. Germline V lookup: CDR1 SGHNT, CDR2 YYREEE (reference sequence). CDR3 protein: CASSWDRTWEQYF. In DNA form, the CDR3 reads TGTGCCAGCAGCTGGGACAGGACTTGGGAGCAGTACTTC.

This clonotype has a single count. This chain connects TRBV18 to TRBJ1-2; 7 nucleotides line up with TRBD1. The CDR3 is 17 amino acids. Germline V CDR1 and CDR2: KGHSH, LQKENI. The ends lost 3 bases at V and 5 bases at J; junction bases unmatched: 15. CDR3 coding DNA: TGTGCCAGCTCACCTTTCGATATGACAGGGACGCGTTATGGCTACACCTTC. Translating gives CASSPFDMTGTRYGYTF.